The rows below give T cell receptor beta chains drawn from one sample of a study of blood T cell repertoires in COVID-19. Profiled with immunoSEQ multiplex PCR; TCRdb holds only in-frame clones, not every one. The sample yields 200,000 to 300,000 clones, roughly 90% seen once. The sample was peripheral blood. The source is a man in his sixties who had recovered from COVID-19. Each CDR3 is given with its conserved first and last residue. A D gene is named only where the DNA matches it firmly. Some rows have no size entry. The others give once, few or many, or a class for an expanded clone.

size	V	J	D	DNA	CDR3
-	TRBV7-2	TRBJ2-7	TRBD1	TGTGCCAGCAGCTCGACAGGGGGCAGGGTTGAGCAGTACTTC	CASSSTGGRVEQYF
-	TRBV2	TRBJ2-1	-	TGTGCCAGCACGAGAGACAGTGTGTCCTACAATGAGCAGTTCTTC	CASTRDSVSYNEQFF
-	TRBV6-4	TRBJ2-3	TRBD1	TGTGCCAGCCCCGGGACAGGGTCGTATCAGCCAGATACGCAGTATTTT	CASPGTGSYQPDTQYF
-	TRBV14	TRBJ2-7	TRBD1	TGTGCCAGCAGCCAAAAGGGACAGGGCTCCTACGAGCAGTACTTC	CASSQKGQGSYEQYF
-	TRBV7-8	TRBJ1-1	-	TGTGCCAGCAGCATGGGACAGAACACTGAAGCTTTCTTT	CASSMGQNTEAFF
-	TRBV20-1	TRBJ2-5	-	TGCAGTGCCCGGGGGTCGGAGACCCAGTACTTC	CSARGSETQYF
-	TRBV3-1/TRBV3-2	TRBJ1-3	-	TGTGCCAGCAGCCAAGAGTCCCGGGGCTCTGGAAACACCATATATTTT	CASSQESRGSGNTIYF
-	TRBV19	TRBJ2-5	TRBD2	TGTGCCAGTAATGCGGGACTAGCGAGGGAGACCCAGTACTTC	CASNAGLARETQYF
-	TRBV18	TRBJ1-5	-	TGTGCCAGCTCATCCGACAGTAGCAATCAGCCCCAGCATTTT	CASSSDSSNQPQHF
-	TRBV29-1	TRBJ1-1	-	TGCAGCGTTGATAAAGGTCAGGGGATGAACACTGAAGCTTTCTTT	CSVDKGQGMNTEAFF
-	TRBV11-1	TRBJ1-2	-	TGTGCCAGCAGCTTCGGGTTCTCTGGCTACACCTTC	CASSFGFSGYTF
-	TRBV12-3/TRBV12-4	TRBJ1-1	-	TGTGCCAGCATAATCGACATGAACACTGAAGCTTTCTTT	CASIIDMNTEAFF
few	TRBV6-5	TRBJ1-5	-	TGTGCCAGCAGACGACAGGAAAATCAGCCCCAGCATTTT	CASRRQENQPQHF
-	TRBV2	TRBJ1-6	-	TGTGCCGCCGCCGGGACAAATTCACCCCTCCACTTT	CAAAGTNSPLHF
-	TRBV11-2	TRBJ2-5	TRBD2	TGTGCCAGCAGCCCGGGACTAGCGGGGGCCTACCAAGAGACCCAGTACTTC	CASSPGLAGAYQETQYF
-	TRBV7-9	TRBJ1-2	-	TGTGCCAGCAGCTTACAGCGTCAGGGCTACACCTTC	CASSLQRQGYTF
-	TRBV5-4	TRBJ1-1	-	TGTGCCAGCAGCTACTCAGGGGACATGAACACTGAAGCTTTCTTT	CASSYSGDMNTEAFF
-	TRBV5-1	TRBJ2-3	TRBD2	TGCGCCAGCAGCTTGGGAGGTAGCGGGGGGGCGGATACGCAGTATTTT	CASSLGGSGGADTQYF
-	TRBV6-6	TRBJ2-3	TRBD2	TGTGCCAGCACTCGGAAGGCTAGCGGGGGGGGCTTCACAGATACGCAGTATTTT	CASTRKASGGGFTDTQYF
once	TRBV3-1/TRBV3-2	TRBJ2-1	-	TGTGCCAGCAGCCAAGAGCGCAGGGTTGACGACAATGAGCAGTTCTTC	CASSQERRVDDNEQFF
many	TRBV11-2	TRBJ2-7	TRBD1	TGTGCCAGCAGCTTAGATACAGGGGGCCCCTACGAGCAGTACTTC	CASSLDTGGPYEQYF
-	TRBV5-1	TRBJ2-7	-	TGCGCCAGCAGCAAGACCGGGACTGGGCCAGTGTACGAGCAGTACTTC	CASSKTGTGPVYEQYF
-	TRBV29-1	TRBJ2-7	TRBD1	TGCAGCGGTGGACAGGGGCTCCTCTACGAGCAGTACTTC	CSGGQGLLYEQYF
-	TRBV2	TRBJ1-1	TRBD1	TGTGCCAGCAGTAAAGGGACAGACCGGGGTGAAGCTTTCTTT	CASSKGTDRGEAFF
-	TRBV9	TRBJ2-2	-	TGTGCCAGCAGCGTAGTCGGGGGAGCTACCGGGGAGCTGTTTTTT	CASSVVGGATGELFF
-	TRBV6-5	TRBJ2-1	TRBD2	TGTGCCAGCAGTCCTCTAGCGGGGGGGAACAATGAGCAGTTCTTC	CASSPLAGGNNEQFF
-	TRBV5-8	TRBJ2-5	-	TGTGCCAGCAGCTTGGCTGTACAAGAGACCCAGTACTTC	CASSLAVQETQYF
-	TRBV2	TRBJ1-1	-	TGTGCCAGCAGTTTGAGGGGGAAGGGGAACACTGAAGCTTTCTTT	CASSLRGKGNTEAFF
-	TRBV7-8	TRBJ2-4	-	TGTGCCAGCAGCCTAGTAGCTAGCGTCGTAGCCAAAAACATTCAGTACTTC	CASSLVASVVAKNIQYF
-	TRBV19	TRBJ2-7	-	TGTGCCAGTAGGTCAACAACCGATGGCCTCTACGAGCAGTACTTC	CASRSTTDGLYEQYF
-	TRBV29-1	TRBJ2-1	TRBD1	TGCAGCGTCGACAGGGGGGCCCTCTACAATGAGCAGTTCTTC	CSVDRGALYNEQFF
once	TRBV6-5	TRBJ1-4	TRBD1	TGTGCCAGCAGTTACGTGGGACAGGGGAGTGAAAAACTGTTTTTT	CASSYVGQGSEKLFF
-	TRBV7-2	TRBJ2-1	TRBD1	TGTGCCAGCAGCATACACGGGACAGGAGGTTACAATGAGCAGTTCTTC	CASSIHGTGGYNEQFF
-	TRBV9	TRBJ1-1	TRBD1	TGTGCCAGCAGCGTAGGGAGGGACAGGCTTGGTACTGAAGCTTTCTTT	CASSVGRDRLGTEAFF
-	TRBV30	TRBJ2-7	-	TGTGCCTGGAGTGTAAGTAGCGTTGCCTACGAGCAGTACTTC	CAWSVSSVAYEQYF
-	TRBV30	TRBJ1-3	-	TGTGCCTCTTATACCGGGGGATCTGGAAACACCATATATTTT	CASYTGGSGNTIYF
-	TRBV6-2/TRBV6-3	TRBJ2-2	TRBD1	TGTGCCAGCAGTACGACAGGGTCGGCCGGGGAGCTGTTTTTT	CASSTTGSAGELFF
-	TRBV18	TRBJ2-1	TRBD1	TGTGCCAGCTCACCTCTTGGGACAGGGGGCCACAATGAGCAGTTCTTC	CASSPLGTGGHNEQFF
-	TRBV6-5	TRBJ2-1	TRBD1	TGTGCCAGCAGTTACTCGGTGTGGACAGGGGGCAATGAGCAGTTCTTC	CASSYSVWTGGNEQFF
-	TRBV6-5	TRBJ1-2	TRBD1	TGTGCCAGCAGTTACGCGACAGGGGGTAACTATGGCTACACCTTC	CASSYATGGNYGYTF
-	TRBV10-3	TRBJ2-7	-	TGTGCCAGCCAGACAGTTTACGCGCAGTACTTC	CASQTVYAQYF
-	TRBV19	TRBJ1-3	TRBD1	TGTGCCAGTAGCCACAGAGGGACAGTTAATTCTGGAAACACCATATATTTT	CASSHRGTVNSGNTIYF
-	TRBV5-1	TRBJ1-4	TRBD1	TGCGCCAGCAGCTGGGACAGGGCTAATGAAAAACTGTTTTTT	CASSWDRANEKLFF
-	TRBV7-9	TRBJ1-4	-	TGTGCCAGCAGCTTAAAATCAATATTCGGTGAAAAACTGTTTTTT	CASSLKSIFGEKLFF
-	TRBV7-3	TRBJ2-2	TRBD2	TGTGCCAGCAGCTCACCTAGCGGGGGGACCGGGGAGCTGTTTTTT	CASSSPSGGTGELFF
-	TRBV5-4	TRBJ2-1	TRBD1	TGTGCCAGCAGCCTCCAGGGACAGGGCAATGAGCAGTTCTTC	CASSLQGQGNEQFF
-	TRBV7-3	TRBJ2-3	-	TGTGCCAGCAGCTCCTCGGGAGATACGCAGTATTTT	CASSSSGDTQYF
-	TRBV6-5	TRBJ1-5	-	TGTGCCAGCAGTTACAGAGAGGGTCAGCCCCAGCATTTT	CASSYREGQPQHF
-	TRBV29-1	TRBJ1-1	TRBD1	TGCAGCGCTCCCTCGGGACAGGGCACTATGAACACTGAAGCTTTCTTT	CSAPSGQGTMNTEAFF
-	TRBV7-8	TRBJ1-1	-	TGTGCCAGCAGCTTAGCGCGAGGGGGGGCGGACACTGAAGCTTTCTTT	CASSLARGGADTEAFF
-	TRBV23-1	TRBJ2-5	-	TGCGCCAGCAGGCTACTCGAAATTCCCCAAGAGACCCAGTACTTC	CASRLLEIPQETQYF
-	TRBV5-8	TRBJ2-3	-	TGTGCCAGCCGAGTGCTCGTGGCAGATACGCAGTATTTT	CASRVLVADTQYF
few	TRBV18	TRBJ1-5	-	TGTGCCAGCTCACCACTTCAGGATCAGCCCCAGCATTTT	CASSPLQDQPQHF
-	TRBV6-5	TRBJ1-2	-	TGTGCCAGCAGTCTTAGTGAGGGTAACTATGGCTACACCTTC	CASSLSEGNYGYTF
once	TRBV5-5	TRBJ1-6	TRBD1	TGTGCCAGCAGCTTGGGACAGGGGGTGTACAATTCACCCCTCCACTTT	CASSLGQGVYNSPLHF
-	TRBV7-2	TRBJ2-7	-	TGTGCCAGCAGCTTCGCGGCGTACGAGCAGTACTTC	CASSFAAYEQYF
-	TRBV6-2/TRBV6-3	TRBJ1-6	TRBD1	TGTGCCAGCAGTTATACGGGACAGGGGAATTCACCCCTCCACTTT	CASSYTGQGNSPLHF
-	TRBV19	TRBJ1-1	-	TGTGCCAGTAGTATCCTAGTCGGGGGTTCGAACACTGAAGCTTTCTTT	CASSILVGGSNTEAFF
-	TRBV7-2	TRBJ2-1	-	TGTGCCAGCAGCTTCTCTAGGCACAATGAGCAGTTCTTC	CASSFSRHNEQFF